These 14 T cell receptor beta chains were sequenced from one sample in a study of blood T cell repertoires in COVID-19. Sequencing was performed with immunoSEQ multiplex PCR; in TCRdb, only in-frame clones are kept and a portion is missing. The sample lists 150,000 to 200,000 clones, around 84% occurring once. The sequenced sample was peripheral blood. All receptors come from a woman between 70 and 85 years old with COVID-19, enrolled during active disease.

This clone appeared once. The chain employs TRBV19 and TRBJ2-7; TRBD1 agrees at 8 bases. The V segment lost 9 bases and the J segment 6 bases; nucleotides outside the gene matches: 13. The CDR3 is 14 amino acids. CDR1 and CDR2 from the germline V gene are LNHDA and SQIVND (reference sequence). In DNA form, the CDR3 reads TGTGCCAGCAGTCCCGGACAGGGTGTGATCGAGCAGTACTTC. Protein sequence: CASSPGQGVIEQYF.

The chain uses TRBV9 and TRBJ1-4; D is possibly TRBD1 (6 bases). The ends were cut back, 0 bases at V and 10 bases at J, with 13 bases in the middle. Germline assignment: CDR1 SGDLS and CDR2 YYNGEE. CDR3 length equals 14 residues. CDR3 sequence reads: CASSVATGPVKLFF. The CDR3 bases are TGTGCCAGCAGCGTAGCTACAGGGCCGGTAAAACTGTTTTTT.

The chain has TRBV28 and TRBJ1-1; TRBD1 might be the D (6 bases). This CDR3 region has 11 residues. Trimming stripped 5 bases from V and 11 bases from J, with 12 bases between. Germline CDR1 reads MDHEN; CDR2 reads SYDVKM. CDR3: CASSATGSAFF. The CDR3, as DNA: TGTGCCAGCAGTGCAACAGGGAGTGCTTTCTTT.

The V gene is TRBV2, the J gene TRBJ1-5; possibly TRBD1 for D (6 bases). The CDR3 length is 14 residues. With 6 bases removed from V and 4 bases from J, the gap between germline ends came to 13 bases. CDR1 is SNHLY, CDR2 FYNNEI, per germline. CDR3 DNA sequence: TGTGCCAGCAGCCAACAGGGTGGGAATCAGCCCCAGCATTTT. Protein product: CASSQQGGNQPQHF.

This sequence joins TRBV19 and TRBJ2-1; 14 bases agree with TRBD2. With V trimmed by 7 bases and J by 0 bases, 8 bases remained unmatched. CDR3 size: 18 residues. The germline gives CDR1 LNHDA, CDR2 SQIVND (reference sequence). The DNA of the CDR3 is TGTGCCAGTACCCGGACTAGCGGGGGGTCTAGCTCCTACAATGAGCAGTTCTTC. This sequence encodes CASTRTSGGSSSYNEQFF.

This CDR3 is CASSYRGGLNTEAFF. The CDR3 coding sequence is TGTGCCAGCAGTTACCGAGGGGGACTGAACACTGAAGCTTTCTTT. The chain uses TRBV6-5 and TRBJ1-1; D perhaps matches TRBD1 (6 bases). V lost 2 bases, J lost 0 bases, and 10 bases lay in between. Germline values: CDR1 MNHEY, CDR2 SVGAGI. The CDR3 loop spans 15 amino acids.

The gene calls are TRBV27 and TRBJ2-6; D possibly corresponds to TRBD1 (6 bases). Per germline, CDR1 MNHEY and CDR2 SMNVEV (reference sequence). CDR3 size: 15 residues. V lost 5 bases, J lost 0 bases, and 8 bases lay in between. The CDR3 DNA sequence: TGTGCCAGCAGTCTGGACAGCTCTGGGGCCAACGTCCTGACTTTC. Its translation: CASSLDSSGANVLTF.

The chain couples TRBV10-3 to TRBJ2-5, with 8 bases matching TRBD1. Trimming at V came to 4 bases and at J to 4 bases, leaving 5 bases not matched to a gene. This CDR3 contains 14 residues. Germline V gene sequence: CDR1 ENHRY, CDR2 SYGVKD. The CDR3 loop is CAISGTGLGETQYF. In DNA form, the CDR3 reads TGTGCCATCAGTGGGACAGGGTTGGGAGAGACCCAGTACTTC.

V gene TRBV19 combines with J gene TRBJ2-7, with TRBD1 matching 7 bases. Germline V gene lookup returns CDR1 LNHDA and CDR2 SQIVND (reference sequence). The CDR3 runs to 15 residues. V lost 6 bases and J lost 4; bases outside the gene matches: 12. The CDR3 bases are TGTGCCAGTAGCACCGGACAGGCTGGGGTTTACGAGCAGTACGTC. Its protein is CASSTGQAGVYEQYV.

The V and J genes are TRBV29-1 and TRBJ2-1; tentative D call: TRBD2 (5 bases). The V end was cut by 1 base, the J end by 5 bases, with 15 bases between. CDR1 SQVTM and CDR2 ANQGSEA come from the germline V gene. This CDR3 region has 15 residues. The CDR3 here is CSVEVDSAIDNEQFF. CDR3 nucleotide sequence: TGCAGCGTTGAAGTGGATAGCGCCATTGACAATGAGCAGTTCTTC.

This rearrangement joins TRBV7-2 to TRBJ2-3, with a weak D call TRBD2 (6 bases). Per germline, CDR1 SGHTA and CDR2 FQGNSA. The length of the CDR3 is 15 residues. Trimming removed 9 bases from V and 1 base from J, with 17 bases in between. The CDR3: CASASVAGRTDTQYF. CDR3 bases: TGTGCCAGTGCTTCTGTTGCGGGGCGCACAGATACGCAGTATTTT.

The rearrangement joins TRBV7-3 to TRBJ2-1; 10 bases align to TRBD2. CDR1 and CDR2 from the germline V gene are SGHTA and FQGTGA. The CDR3 runs 16 residues. Trimming removed 1 base from V and 9 bases from J; junction bases left unmatched: 9. The CDR3 reads CASSLIASGGVGEQFF. CDR3 nucleotide sequence: TGTGCCAGCAGCTTAATAGCTAGCGGGGGAGTTGGTGAGCAGTTCTTC.

The rearrangement links TRBV30 to TRBJ1-2; D is ambiguous. Trimming removed 4 bases at V and 8 bases at J, with 14 bases between. Germline CDR1 and CDR2: GTSNPN and SVGIG (reference sequence). The CDR3 covers 12 residues. The CDR3 region is CAWTETLGGYTF. The CDR3, as DNA: TGTGCCTGGACAGAGACTCTCGGCGGCTACACCTTC.

The gene calls are TRBV6-5 and TRBJ2-7; D is ambiguous. This CDR3 is 13 amino acids long. The germline V gene has CDR1 MNHEY and CDR2 SVGAGI. V was trimmed by 6 bases and J by 3 bases, leaving 12 bases between them. As DNA, the CDR3 is TGTGCCAGCAGAGCGAGCGTGGGCTACGAGCAGTACTTC. This sequence encodes CASRASVGYEQYF.